This note documents a single TCR beta chain sequence. The antigen is unknown. CDR1 MGHRA and CDR2 YSYEKL come from the germline V gene. The CDR3 extends over 12 amino acids. The V and J ends lost 0 bases and 7 bases respectively, with 4 bases between them. TCRdb re-derived calls from the RT-PCR reads in MiXCR, one entry per CDR3 protein. Counted here are some 15,000 distinct CDR3 sequences, roughly 80% occurring once; the ten biggest clones make up about 0.65%. This record comes from a study of yellow fever vaccine responses in identical twins. Findings and limits, study-wide: Twins reportedly mounted vaccine T cell responses that seemed partly convergent, partly personalized.

The clonotype comes from a woman under 30 who received the yellow fever vaccine. The sample here was T cells from blood (PBMCs), unsorted or a sorted subset (not recorded which), taken before or after yellow fever vaccination (not recorded which). V usage is TRBV4-1 and J usage is TRBJ2-1; D is unresolved. In DNA form, the CDR3 reads TGCGCCAGCAGCCAAGATCGAAATGAGCAGTTCTTC. Its translation is CASSQDRNEQFF.